These 12 T cell receptor beta chains were sequenced from one sample in a study of CD8+ T cells in alopecia areata. In each case, RNA was isolated and then reverse transcribed into cDNA as the sequencing template. TCRdb keeps only in-frame clones here, not all; method: immunoSEQ multiplex PCR. The data show about 64,000 clones, roughly 45% seen once. Sequencing was performed on NKG2D-low CD8+ T cells sorted from blood. The receptors were gathered from a human donor with alopecia areata.

This clone was seen a handful of times. The chain joins TRBV29-1 to TRBJ1-2; 9 nucleotides align to TRBD1. Germline values: CDR1 SQVTM, CDR2 ANQGSEA. The CDR3 contains 13 residues. After removal of 5 bases from V and 8 bases from J, the junction contained 9 bases not matched to a gene. Here the CDR3 DNA reads TGCAGCGTTTCGGGACAGGGAAGGGGAGGCTACACCTTC. Encoded protein: CSVSGQGRGGYTF.

The CDR3 is CASSYPRSGTEETQYF. CDR3 coding DNA: TGTGCCAGCAGCTACCCGAGATCCGGGACTGAAGAGACCCAGTACTTC. The rearrangement links TRBV7-9 to TRBJ2-5, with D possibly being TRBD2 (6 bases). Trimming shortened V by 4 bases and J by 3 bases, and 18 bases separated the two germline ends. This CDR3 comprises 16 residues. Germline assignment: CDR1 SEHNR and CDR2 FQNEAQ (reference sequence).

The V call is TRBV29-1, the J call TRBJ2-7; 8 nucleotides align to TRBD1. Per the germline V gene, CDR1 is SQVTM and CDR2 is ANQGSEA. V shed 7 bases and J 2 bases; nucleotides not matched to a gene: 10. The CDR3 extends over 14 amino acids. CDR3 bases: TGCAGCGCCCGGACAGGGAGAGTCCCCTACGAGCAGTACTTC. Translation: CSARTGRVPYEQYF.

This clone was seen a few times. This chain connects TRBV6-4 to TRBJ2-1; D gene unclear. The CDR3 loop spans 12 amino acids. The V end lost 2 bases, the J end lost 9 bases, and 8 bases lay between the germline ends. Germline values: CDR1 MRHNA, CDR2 SNTAGT. The CDR3 loop is CASSDASSEQFF. The CDR3 region has the DNA TGTGCCAGCAGTGACGCGAGCAGTGAGCAGTTCTTC.

This clone appeared once. V gene TRBV4-3 combines with J gene TRBJ2-2; D ambiguous. The CDR3 sequence is 14 residues long. Trimming left V 0 bases short and J 4 bases short, with 6 bases between. Germline V gene lookup returns CDR1 LGHNA and CDR2 YSLEER. The CDR3 protein is CASSQDGSTGELFF. The CDR3, as DNA: TGCGCCAGCAGCCAAGATGGTTCCACCGGGGAGCTGTTTTTT.

This sequence joins TRBV7-9 and TRBJ2-3, with TRBD1 as a possible D gene (6 bases). The CDR3 spans 12 residues. Trimming removed 5 bases at V and 10 bases at J, with 13 bases between. The germline gives CDR1 SEHNR, CDR2 FQNEAQ (reference sequence). CDR3 protein: CASSDQGTAQYF. CDR3 DNA: TGTGCCAGCAGCGATCAGGGGACGGCGCAGTATTTT.

V is TRBV5-6 and J is TRBJ2-1, with 9 bases lining up with TRBD2. The CDR3 consists of 15 residues. From germline, CDR1 is SGHDT and CDR2 YYEEEE. V gave up 4 bases and J gave up 2 bases; unmatched junction bases: 4. The CDR3 loop reads CASSGRLAAYNEQFF. CDR3 sequence (DNA): TGTGCCAGCAGCGGGAGACTAGCGGCCTACAATGAGCAGTTCTTC.

This clone has just a few counts. This chain uses TRBV29-1 with TRBJ2-5; the match to TRBD2 covers 14 bases. The CDR3 contains 16 residues. The germline gives CDR1 SQVTM, CDR2 ANQGSEA. Losses at the gene ends were 6 bases for V and 4 bases for J; bases not matched to a gene: 10. The CDR3 protein is CSVDGTSGRAAETQYF. The DNA of the CDR3 is TGCAGCGTGGACGGGACTAGCGGGAGAGCGGCAGAGACCCAGTACTTC.

The chain has TRBV5-4 and TRBJ2-2, with 13 positions matching TRBD2. V lost 3 bases and J lost 0; bases outside the gene matches: 5. The germline V gene encodes CDR1 SGHNT and CDR2 YYREEE (reference sequence). The CDR3 has 18 residues. CDR3 coding DNA: TGTGCCAGCAGCTCCGGGACTAGCGGGGTCGCGAACACCGGGGAGCTGTTTTTT. Translation: CASSSGTSGVANTGELFF.

This clone has just a few counts. CDR3 bases: TGTGCCAGCAGCCCCCTTGGCAGGGACTACGAGCAGTACTTC. This codes for CASSPLGRDYEQYF. The chain is built from TRBV7-9 and TRBJ2-7; tentatively, D is TRBD1 (5 bases). Trimming stripped 5 bases from V and 3 bases from J, with 14 bases between. CDR1 SEHNR and CDR2 FQNEAQ come from the germline V gene (reference sequence). This CDR3 spans 14 amino acids.

The gene calls are TRBV7-3 and TRBJ2-6; unclear D gene. The CDR3 length is 15 residues. V was pared by 4 bases and J by 0 bases, with 7 bases between. CDR1 and CDR2 from the germline V gene are SGHTA and FQGTGA. Written as DNA, the CDR3 is TGTGCCAGCAGCTATGGGCCCTCTGGGGCCAACGTCCTGACTTTC. Translation gives CASSYGPSGANVLTF. Filled out from reference TRBV7-3 and TRBJ2-6, the complete variable domain reads GAGVSQTPSNKVTEKGKYVELRCDPISGHTALYWYRQSLGQGPEFLIYFQGTGAADDSGLPNDRFFAVRPEGSVSTLKIQRTERGDSAVYLCASSYGPSGANVLTFGAGSRLTVL.

This chain uses TRBV9 with TRBJ2-2; TRBD1 matches at 8 bases. After removal of 4 bases from V and 5 bases from J, the junction contained 7 bases not matched to a gene. CDR1 and CDR2 (germline): SGDLS, YYNGEE. The CDR3 contains 15 residues. The CDR3 loop is CASSTRTGYTGELFF. For the CDR3, the DNA is TGTGCCAGCAGCACCCGGACAGGGTATACCGGGGAGCTGTTTTTT. The variable domain in full, with the rest retrieved from reference TRBV9 and TRBJ2-2, is DSGVTQTPKHLITATGQRVTLRCSPRSGDLSVYWYQQSLDQGLQFLIQYYNGEERAKGNILERFSAQQFPDLHSELNLSSLELGDSALYFCASSTRTGYTGELFFGEGSRLTVL.